The rows below give T cell receptor beta chains drawn from one sample of a study of beta chain features in type 1 diabetes. The method was immunoSEQ multiplex PCR; TCRdb's version includes in-frame clones alone and lacks a portion of them. Among some 250,000 clones listed, approximately 11% were seen once. Sample: naive CD4+ T cells from blood. The receptors stem from a man aged 30 to 39 with type 1 diabetes. The CDR3 runs from the conserved cysteine through the conserved F or W. The order of the fields is D gene, J gene, V gene, clone size, CDR3 DNA, CDR3 protein. The D gene is left open where the match is weak. The size entry is marked missing in some rows and otherwise reads once, few, many or a size class.

.	TRBJ2-4	TRBV7-9	few	TGTGCCAGCAGCTCAGGACAGAGCCAAAGGGACATTCAGTACTTC	CASSSGQSQRDIQYF
TRBD2	TRBJ2-1	TRBV18	.	TGTGCCAGCTCACCACCTAATGGGGGGGGAAATGAGCAGTTCTTC	CASSPPNGGGNEQFF
.	TRBJ1-6	TRBV4-3	.	TGCGCCAGCAGCCGAGAGAGGTCACCCCTCCACTTT	CASSRERSPLHF
.	TRBJ2-5	TRBV11-1	few	TGTGCCAGCAGCTTAGGCGTCGGCCAAGAGACCCAGTACTTC	CASSLGVGQETQYF
.	TRBJ2-1	TRBV6-6	.	TGTGCCAGCAGTTACGACATCCAGGGGATTGAGCAGTTCTTC	CASSYDIQGIEQFF
TRBD1	TRBJ1-1	TRBV14	few	TGTGCCAGCAGCCACGCAGGGGGTCTCACTGAAGCTTTCTTT	CASSHAGGLTEAFF
.	TRBJ1-1	TRBV4-3	.	TGCGCCAGCAGCCATTACAGGGCTACGAACACTGAAGCTTTCTTT	CASSHYRATNTEAFF
.	TRBJ1-6	TRBV5-6	.	TGTGCCAGCAGCCCTCAGGGATTTTCACCCCTCCACTTT	CASSPQGFSPLHF
TRBD2	TRBJ2-1	TRBV5-1	few	TGCGCCAGCAGCTTGAGTAGCGGGGGGCTTCACGAGCAGTTCTTC	CASSLSSGGLHEQFF
.	TRBJ1-2	TRBV5-4	.	TGTGCCAGCAGCCCTGCCGCGGGGGCGCAGGGCTATGGCTACACCTTC	CASSPAAGAQGYGYTF
.	TRBJ1-1	TRBV4-3	few	TGCGCCAGCAGCCTCCTTTTGGGGGCAGCGAACACTGAAGCTTTCTTT	CASSLLLGAANTEAFF
TRBD1	TRBJ2-3	TRBV29-1	.	TGCAGCGTTGAAGTTATCAGGGGGTTGCGGTATTTT	CSVEVIRGLRYF
TRBD1	TRBJ1-5	TRBV5-4	few	TGTGCCAGCAGCTCATTTGGGCAGGGGGCAGGTCAGCCCCAGCATTTT	CASSSFGQGAGQPQHF
TRBD1	TRBJ2-7	TRBV5-6	.	TGTGCCAGCAGCTGGGGGGACAGGGAGGGCGAGCAGTACTTC	CASSWGDREGEQYF
TRBD2	TRBJ2-1	TRBV2	.	TGTGCCAGCAGTGCGACTAGCGGGCCACTTGTCTTC	CASSATSGPLVF
.	TRBJ1-5	TRBV9	.	TGTGCCAGCAGCCCCCGGGGGGCAGGGAATCAGCCCCAGCATTTT	CASSPRGAGNQPQHF
.	TRBJ2-1	TRBV4-1	.	TGCGCCAGCAGCTTTTTACATGTTCGACTAGTGCTTAATGAGCAGTTCTTC	CASSFLHVRLVLNEQFF
.	TRBJ2-7	TRBV5-1	few	TGCGCCAGCAGCCCGGACCCTAATCGGGACTACGAGCAGTACTTC	CASSPDPNRDYEQYF
TRBD2	TRBJ2-1	TRBV7-8	few	TGTGCCAGCAGCCCGCCGGACCGCGGGGGGTACAATGAGCAGTTCTTC	CASSPPDRGGYNEQFF
.	TRBJ2-1	TRBV13	few	TGTGCCAGCAGCTTAGCTCAGGGTTCTAGTGAGCAGTTCTTC	CASSLAQGSSEQFF
.	TRBJ2-1	TRBV29-1	.	TGCAGCGTTGAACAGGGTTACAATGAGCAGTTCTTC	CSVEQGYNEQFF
TRBD1	TRBJ2-7	TRBV28	few	TGTGCCAGCAGTGGAAGCGGGACAGGGAAGTCCTACGAGCAGTACTTC	CASSGSGTGKSYEQYF
TRBD2	TRBJ2-2	TRBV9	.	TGTGCCAGCAGCGTAGGAGTCGGAGCGGGGCGCGGGGAGCTGTTTTTT	CASSVGVGAGRGELFF
TRBD1	TRBJ1-1	TRBV29-1	few	TGCAGCGTTGATCGGACAGGGATCACTGAAGCTTTCTTT	CSVDRTGITEAFF
TRBD1	TRBJ1-1	TRBV4-3	few	TGCGCCAGCAGCCAGGGACAGGGCTGGAGCACTGAAGCTTTCTTT	CASSQGQGWSTEAFF
.	TRBJ2-1	TRBV2	few	TGTGCCAGCAGTGAAGCGAGGTACAATGAGCAGTTCTTC	CASSEARYNEQFF
.	TRBJ2-1	TRBV7-9	.	TGTGCCAGCAGCTTAGTTCCGGGTGATGAGCAGTTCTTC	CASSLVPGDEQFF
TRBD2	TRBJ2-3	TRBV7-2	few	TGTGCCAGCAGCTCCCCACAGGTCGGGGGGACAGATACGCAGTATTTT	CASSSPQVGGTDTQYF
.	TRBJ2-1	TRBV2	.	TGTGCCAGCAAGGGACAACCGGTGGGATACAATGAGCAGTTCTTC	CASKGQPVGYNEQFF
.	TRBJ1-4	TRBV28	.	TGTGCCAGCAGTTTACAGTCCTCGCCAGGTGAAAAACTGTTTTTT	CASSLQSSPGEKLFF
.	TRBJ1-5	TRBV7-8	.	TGTGCCAGCAGCTTAGAAGCACGGTATCAGCCCCAGCATTTT	CASSLEARYQPQHF
.	TRBJ1-2	TRBV10-3	few	TGTGCCATCTCCGGGACAAACCCCTATGGCTACACCTTC	CAISGTNPYGYTF
.	TRBJ1-1	TRBV5-1	few	TGCGCCAGCAGCCCCCTCCCAGGGTCTGAAGCTTTCTTT	CASSPLPGSEAFF
TRBD2	TRBJ2-5	TRBV9	many	TGTGCCAGCAGCGGACTGACTAGCGGGGAGACCCAGTACTTC	CASSGLTSGETQYF
.	TRBJ2-3	TRBV9	.	TGTGCCAGCAGCGTAGATCCCACCCACGGAGATACGCAGTATTTT	CASSVDPTHGDTQYF
.	TRBJ1-1	TRBV4-3	.	TGCGCCAGCAGCCGAGGCCCGACAGGGAACACTGAAGCTTTCTTT	CASSRGPTGNTEAFF
.	TRBJ2-2	TRBV7-9	few	TGTGCCAGCAGGATCGAGAGCACCGGGGAGCTGTTTTTT	CASRIESTGELFF
.	TRBJ2-5	TRBV5-1	few	TGCGCCACCGCCGGGGGTCAAGGGGAGACCCAGTACTTC	CATAGGQGETQYF
.	TRBJ2-5	TRBV18	few	TGTGCCAGCTCACCACTCGGCCCAGCGATCCAAGAGACCCAGTACTTC	CASSPLGPAIQETQYF
TRBD1	TRBJ1-2	TRBV6-5	.	TGTGCCAGCAGTCCGCAGACAGGGGCTGGCTACACCTTC	CASSPQTGAGYTF
.	TRBJ1-5	TRBV2	.	TGTGCCAGCAGGGCCGACGGGGATAATCAGCCCCAGCATTTT	CASRADGDNQPQHF
.	TRBJ2-1	TRBV7-2	few	TGTGCCAGCAGCTTAGGTGCAACGGGGGTACACAATGAGCAGTTCTTC	CASSLGATGVHNEQFF
TRBD1	TRBJ2-1	TRBV7-2	few	TGTGCCAGCAGCTTAGCCGGGACAGGGGGCTATGAGCAGTTCTTC	CASSLAGTGGYEQFF
.	TRBJ2-5	TRBV7-9	few	TGTGCCAGCAGCTTAGAACAGCAAGAGACCCAGTACTTC	CASSLEQQETQYF
.	TRBJ1-1	TRBV6-5	few	TGTGCCAGCAGTTCTCTAACAGGGCAGGTTGAAGCTTTCTTT	CASSSLTGQVEAFF
.	TRBJ1-6	TRBV28	.	TGTGCCAGCAGTCCACTCGATTCACCCCTCCACTTT	CASSPLDSPLHF
TRBD1	TRBJ2-7	TRBV5-4	.	TGTGCCAGCAGCTTGGACGCCAGGGGGCTCGACGAGCAGTACTTC	CASSLDARGLDEQYF
.	TRBJ2-7	TRBV29-1	.	TGCAGCGGTACAGGGCTATCATCCTACGAGCAGTACTTC	CSGTGLSSYEQYF